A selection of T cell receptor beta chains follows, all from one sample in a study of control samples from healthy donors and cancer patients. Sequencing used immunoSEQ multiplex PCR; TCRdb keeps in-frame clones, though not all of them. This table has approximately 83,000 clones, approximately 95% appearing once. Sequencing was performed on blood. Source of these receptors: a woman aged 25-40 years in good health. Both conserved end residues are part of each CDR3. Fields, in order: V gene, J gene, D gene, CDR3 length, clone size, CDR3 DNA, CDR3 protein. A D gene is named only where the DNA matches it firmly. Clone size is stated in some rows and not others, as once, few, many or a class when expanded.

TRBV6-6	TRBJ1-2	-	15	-	TGTGCCAGCAGTTACTCGACCTGGGACGGACGTGGCTACACCTTC	CASSYSTWDGRGYTF
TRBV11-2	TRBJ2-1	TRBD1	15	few	TGTGCCAGCAGCTCAAAACCGGGACAGGGGTATGAGCAGTTCTTC	CASSSKPGQGYEQFF
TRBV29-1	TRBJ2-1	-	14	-	TGCAGCGTTGTGTTAGGGCTCTCCTACAATGAGCAGTTCTTC	CSVVLGLSYNEQFF
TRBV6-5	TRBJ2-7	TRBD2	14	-	TGTGCCAGCAGCCCCGAGCGGGGAGGGCCGCAGCAGTACTTC	CASSPERGGPQQYF
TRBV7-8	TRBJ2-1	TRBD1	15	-	TGTGCCAGCAGCACCGGACAGGGGATTTTCAATGAGCAGTTCTTC	CASSTGQGIFNEQFF
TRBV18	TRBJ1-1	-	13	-	TGTGCCAGCTCACCGCTGGGGAGGGCTGAAGCTTTCTTT	CASSPLGRAEAFF
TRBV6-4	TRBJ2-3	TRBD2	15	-	TGTGCCAGCAGTGCCGGCGGGAGAAGCACAGATACGCAGTATTTT	CASSAGGRSTDTQYF
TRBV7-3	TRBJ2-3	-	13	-	TGTGCCAGCAGCGCCGGGAGCACAGATACGCAGTATTTT	CASSAGSTDTQYF
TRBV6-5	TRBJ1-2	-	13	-	TGTGCCAGCAGGGGACTTAAACTCTATGGCTACACCTTC	CASRGLKLYGYTF
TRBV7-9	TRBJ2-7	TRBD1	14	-	TGTGCCAGCAGCTTAGCGGGACAGACCTACGAGCAGTACTTC	CASSLAGQTYEQYF
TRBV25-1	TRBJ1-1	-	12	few	TGTGCCAGCAGTGGGGATTGGAGTGAAGCTTTCTTT	CASSGDWSEAFF